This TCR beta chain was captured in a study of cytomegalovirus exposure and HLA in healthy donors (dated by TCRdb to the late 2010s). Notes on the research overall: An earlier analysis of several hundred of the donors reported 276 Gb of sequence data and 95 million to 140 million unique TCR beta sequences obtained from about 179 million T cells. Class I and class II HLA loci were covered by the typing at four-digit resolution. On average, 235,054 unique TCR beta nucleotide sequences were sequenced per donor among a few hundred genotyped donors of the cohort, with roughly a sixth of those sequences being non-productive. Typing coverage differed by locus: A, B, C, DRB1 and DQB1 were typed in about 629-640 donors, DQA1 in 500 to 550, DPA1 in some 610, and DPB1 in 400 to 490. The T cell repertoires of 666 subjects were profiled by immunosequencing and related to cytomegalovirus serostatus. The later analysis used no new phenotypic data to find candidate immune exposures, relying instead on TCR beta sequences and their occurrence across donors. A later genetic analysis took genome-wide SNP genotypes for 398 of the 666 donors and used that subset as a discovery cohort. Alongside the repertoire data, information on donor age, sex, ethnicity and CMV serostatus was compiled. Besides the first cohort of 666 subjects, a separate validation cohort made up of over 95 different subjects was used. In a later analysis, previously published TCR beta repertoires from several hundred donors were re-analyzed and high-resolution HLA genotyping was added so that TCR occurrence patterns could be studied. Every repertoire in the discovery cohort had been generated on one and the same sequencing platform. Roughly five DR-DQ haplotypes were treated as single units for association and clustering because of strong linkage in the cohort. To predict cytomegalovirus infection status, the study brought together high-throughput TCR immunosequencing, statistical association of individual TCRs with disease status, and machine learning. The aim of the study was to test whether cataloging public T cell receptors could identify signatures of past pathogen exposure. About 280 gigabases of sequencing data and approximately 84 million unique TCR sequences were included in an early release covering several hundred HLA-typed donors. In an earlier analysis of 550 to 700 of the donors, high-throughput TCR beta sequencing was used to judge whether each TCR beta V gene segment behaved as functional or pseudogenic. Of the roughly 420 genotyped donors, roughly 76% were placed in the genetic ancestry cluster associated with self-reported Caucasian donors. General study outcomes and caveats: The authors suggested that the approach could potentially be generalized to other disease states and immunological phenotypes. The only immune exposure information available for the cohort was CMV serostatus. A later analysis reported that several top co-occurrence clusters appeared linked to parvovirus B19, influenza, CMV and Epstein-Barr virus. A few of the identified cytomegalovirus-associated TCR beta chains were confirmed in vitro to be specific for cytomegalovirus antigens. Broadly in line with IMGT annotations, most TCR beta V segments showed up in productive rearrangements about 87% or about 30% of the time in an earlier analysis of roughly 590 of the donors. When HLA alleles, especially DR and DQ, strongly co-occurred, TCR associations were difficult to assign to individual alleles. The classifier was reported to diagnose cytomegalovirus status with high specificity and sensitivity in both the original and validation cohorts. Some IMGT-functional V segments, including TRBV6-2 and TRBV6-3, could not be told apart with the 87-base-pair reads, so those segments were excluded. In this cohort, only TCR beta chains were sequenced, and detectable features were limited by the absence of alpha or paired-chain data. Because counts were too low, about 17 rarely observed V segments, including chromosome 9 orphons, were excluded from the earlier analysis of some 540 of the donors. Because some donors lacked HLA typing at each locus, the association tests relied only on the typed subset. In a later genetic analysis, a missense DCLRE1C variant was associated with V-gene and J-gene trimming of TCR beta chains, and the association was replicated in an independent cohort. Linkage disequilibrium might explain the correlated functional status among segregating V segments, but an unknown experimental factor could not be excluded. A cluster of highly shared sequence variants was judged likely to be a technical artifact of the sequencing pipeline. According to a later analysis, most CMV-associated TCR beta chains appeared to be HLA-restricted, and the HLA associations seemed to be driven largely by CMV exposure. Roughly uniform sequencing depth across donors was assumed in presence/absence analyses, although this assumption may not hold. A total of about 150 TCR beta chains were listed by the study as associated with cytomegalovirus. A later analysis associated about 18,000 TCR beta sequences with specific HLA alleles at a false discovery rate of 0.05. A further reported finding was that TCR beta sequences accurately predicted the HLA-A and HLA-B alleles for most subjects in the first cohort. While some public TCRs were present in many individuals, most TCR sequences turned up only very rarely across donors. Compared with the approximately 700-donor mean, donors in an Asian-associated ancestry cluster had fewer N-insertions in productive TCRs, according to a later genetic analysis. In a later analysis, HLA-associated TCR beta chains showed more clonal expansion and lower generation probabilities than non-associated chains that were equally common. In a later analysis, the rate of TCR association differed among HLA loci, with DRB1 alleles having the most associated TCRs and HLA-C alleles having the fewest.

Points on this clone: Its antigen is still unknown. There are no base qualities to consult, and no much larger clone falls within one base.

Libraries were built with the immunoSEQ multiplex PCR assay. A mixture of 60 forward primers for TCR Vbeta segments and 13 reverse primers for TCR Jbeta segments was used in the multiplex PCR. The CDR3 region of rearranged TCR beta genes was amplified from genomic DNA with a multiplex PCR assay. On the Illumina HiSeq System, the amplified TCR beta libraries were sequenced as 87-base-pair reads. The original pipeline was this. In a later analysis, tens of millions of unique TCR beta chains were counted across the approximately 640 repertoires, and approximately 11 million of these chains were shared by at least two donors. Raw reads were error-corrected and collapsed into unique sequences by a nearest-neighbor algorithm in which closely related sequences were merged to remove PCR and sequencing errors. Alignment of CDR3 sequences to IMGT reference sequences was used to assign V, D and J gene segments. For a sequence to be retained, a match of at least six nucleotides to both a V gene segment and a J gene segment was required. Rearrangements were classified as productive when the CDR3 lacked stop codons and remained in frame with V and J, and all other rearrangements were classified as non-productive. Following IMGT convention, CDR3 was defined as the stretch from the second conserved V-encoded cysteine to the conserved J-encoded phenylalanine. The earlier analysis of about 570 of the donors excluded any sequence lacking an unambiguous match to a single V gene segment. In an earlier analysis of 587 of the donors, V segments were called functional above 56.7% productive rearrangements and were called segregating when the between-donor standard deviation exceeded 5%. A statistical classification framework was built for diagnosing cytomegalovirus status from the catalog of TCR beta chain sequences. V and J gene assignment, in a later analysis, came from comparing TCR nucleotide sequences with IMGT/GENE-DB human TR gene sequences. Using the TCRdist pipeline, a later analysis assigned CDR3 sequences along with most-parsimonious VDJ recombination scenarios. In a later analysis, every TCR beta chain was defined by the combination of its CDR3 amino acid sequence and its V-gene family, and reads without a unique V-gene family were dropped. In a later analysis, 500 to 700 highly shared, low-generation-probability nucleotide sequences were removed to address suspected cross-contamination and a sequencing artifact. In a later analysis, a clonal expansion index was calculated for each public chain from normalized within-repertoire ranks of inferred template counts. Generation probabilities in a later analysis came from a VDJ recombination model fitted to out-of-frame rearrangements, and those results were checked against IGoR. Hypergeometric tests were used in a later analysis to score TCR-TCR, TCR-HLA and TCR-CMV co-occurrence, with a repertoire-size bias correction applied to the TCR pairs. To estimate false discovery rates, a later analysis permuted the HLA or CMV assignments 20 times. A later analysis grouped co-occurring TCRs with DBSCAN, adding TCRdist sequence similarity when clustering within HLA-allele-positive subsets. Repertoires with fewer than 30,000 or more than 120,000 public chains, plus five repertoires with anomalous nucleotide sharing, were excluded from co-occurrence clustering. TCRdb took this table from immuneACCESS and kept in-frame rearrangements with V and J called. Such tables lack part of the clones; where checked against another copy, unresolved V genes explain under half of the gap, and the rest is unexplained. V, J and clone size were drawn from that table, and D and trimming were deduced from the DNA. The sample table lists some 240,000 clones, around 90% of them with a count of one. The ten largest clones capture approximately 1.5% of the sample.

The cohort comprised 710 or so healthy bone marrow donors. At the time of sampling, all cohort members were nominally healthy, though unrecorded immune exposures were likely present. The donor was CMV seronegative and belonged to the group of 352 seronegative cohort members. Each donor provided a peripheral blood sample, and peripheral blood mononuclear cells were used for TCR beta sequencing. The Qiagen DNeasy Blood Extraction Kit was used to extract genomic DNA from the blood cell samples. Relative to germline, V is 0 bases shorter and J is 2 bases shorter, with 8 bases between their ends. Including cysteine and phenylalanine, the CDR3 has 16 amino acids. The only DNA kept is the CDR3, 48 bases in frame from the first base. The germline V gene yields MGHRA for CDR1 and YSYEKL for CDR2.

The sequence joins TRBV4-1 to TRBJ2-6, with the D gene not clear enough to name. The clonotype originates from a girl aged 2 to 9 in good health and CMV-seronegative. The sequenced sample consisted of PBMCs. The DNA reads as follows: TGCGCCAGCAGCCAAGATAGAGGAACTGGGGCCAACGTCCTGACTTTC. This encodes CASSQDRGTGANVLTF.